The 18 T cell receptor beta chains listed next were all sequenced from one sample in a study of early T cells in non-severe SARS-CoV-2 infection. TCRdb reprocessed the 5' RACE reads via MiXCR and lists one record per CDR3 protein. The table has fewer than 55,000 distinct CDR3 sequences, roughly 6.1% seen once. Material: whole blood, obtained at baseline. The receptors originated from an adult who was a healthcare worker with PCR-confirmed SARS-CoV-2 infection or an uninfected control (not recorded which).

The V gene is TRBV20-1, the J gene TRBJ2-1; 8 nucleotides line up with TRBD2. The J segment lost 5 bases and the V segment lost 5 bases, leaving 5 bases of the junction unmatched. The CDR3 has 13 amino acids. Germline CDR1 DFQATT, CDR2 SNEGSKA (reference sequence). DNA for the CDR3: TGCAGTGCTGTCAGCGGGAGCCACAATGAGCAGTTCTTC. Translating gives CSAVSGSHNEQFF.

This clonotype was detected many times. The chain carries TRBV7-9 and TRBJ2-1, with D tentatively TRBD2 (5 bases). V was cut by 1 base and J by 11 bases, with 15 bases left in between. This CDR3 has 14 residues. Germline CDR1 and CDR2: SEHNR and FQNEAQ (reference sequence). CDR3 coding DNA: TGTGCCAGCAGCTTAGGAGGGAGCCTGACCCAGCAGTTCTTC. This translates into CASSLGGSLTQQFF.

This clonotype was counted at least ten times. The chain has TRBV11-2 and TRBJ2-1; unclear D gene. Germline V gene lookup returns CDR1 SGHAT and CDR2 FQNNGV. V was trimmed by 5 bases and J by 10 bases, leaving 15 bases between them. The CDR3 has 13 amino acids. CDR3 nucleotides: TGTGCCAGCAGCCCGAGGACCCGCCGGGAGCAGTTCTTC. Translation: CASSPRTRREQFF.

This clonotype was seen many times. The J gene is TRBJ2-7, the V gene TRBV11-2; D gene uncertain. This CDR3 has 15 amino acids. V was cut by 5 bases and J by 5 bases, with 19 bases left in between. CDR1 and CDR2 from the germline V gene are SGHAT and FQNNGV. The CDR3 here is CASSPTISEIDEQYF. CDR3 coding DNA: TGTGCCAGCAGCCCGACCATCTCCGAGATCGACGAGCAGTACTTC.

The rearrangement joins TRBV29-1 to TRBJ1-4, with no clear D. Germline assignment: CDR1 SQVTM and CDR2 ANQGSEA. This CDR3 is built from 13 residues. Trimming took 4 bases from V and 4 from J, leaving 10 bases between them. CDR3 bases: TGCAGCGTTGTCGGGTCCGATAATGAAAAACTGTTTTTT. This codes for CSVVGSDNEKLFF.

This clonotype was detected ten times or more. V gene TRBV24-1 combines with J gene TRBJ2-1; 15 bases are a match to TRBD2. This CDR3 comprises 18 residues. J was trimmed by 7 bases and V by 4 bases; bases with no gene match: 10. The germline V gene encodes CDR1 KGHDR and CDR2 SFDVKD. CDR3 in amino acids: CATSEVPGLAGGWNEQFF. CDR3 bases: TGTGCCACCAGTGAAGTCCCGGGACTAGCGGGAGGATGGAATGAGCAGTTCTTC.

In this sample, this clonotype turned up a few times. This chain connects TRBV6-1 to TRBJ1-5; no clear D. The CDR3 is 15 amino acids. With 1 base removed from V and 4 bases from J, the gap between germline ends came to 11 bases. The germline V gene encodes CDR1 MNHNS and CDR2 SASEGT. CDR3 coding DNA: TGTGCCAGCAGTGAAGGGGGAGGCGGGAATCAGCCCCAGCATTTT. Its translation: CASSEGGGGNQPQHF.

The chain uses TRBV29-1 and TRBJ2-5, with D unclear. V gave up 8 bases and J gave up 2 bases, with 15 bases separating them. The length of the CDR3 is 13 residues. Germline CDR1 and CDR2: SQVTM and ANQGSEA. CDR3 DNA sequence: TGCAGCTATTCCCCAGCAGTACAAGAGACCCAGTACTTC. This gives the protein CSYSPAVQETQYF. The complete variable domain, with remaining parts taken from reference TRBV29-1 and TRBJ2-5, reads SAVISQKPSRDICQRGTSLTIQCQVDSQVTMMFWYRQQPGQSLTLIATANQGSEATYESGFVIDKFPISRPNLTFSTLTVSNMSPEDSSIYLCSYSPAVQETQYFGPGTRLLVL.

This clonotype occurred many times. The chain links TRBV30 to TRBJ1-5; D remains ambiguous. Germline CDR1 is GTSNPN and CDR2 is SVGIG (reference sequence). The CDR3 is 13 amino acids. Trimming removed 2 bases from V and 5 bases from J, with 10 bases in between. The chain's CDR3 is CAWSPGPDQPQHF. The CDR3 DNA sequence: TGTGCCTGGAGTCCTGGGCCGGATCAGCCCCAGCATTTT.

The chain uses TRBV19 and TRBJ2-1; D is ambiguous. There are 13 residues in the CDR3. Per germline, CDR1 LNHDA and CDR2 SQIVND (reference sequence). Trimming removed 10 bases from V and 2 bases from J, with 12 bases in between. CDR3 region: CATSGRAYNEQFF. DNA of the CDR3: TGTGCCACCTCCGGAAGGGCCTACAATGAGCAGTTCTTC.

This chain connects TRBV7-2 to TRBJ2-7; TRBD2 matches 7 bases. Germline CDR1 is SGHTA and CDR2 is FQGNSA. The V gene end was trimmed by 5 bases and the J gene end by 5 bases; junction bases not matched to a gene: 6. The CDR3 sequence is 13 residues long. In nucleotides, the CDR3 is TGTGCCAGCAGCCCCCCGACTAGCCACGAGCAGTACTTC. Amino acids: CASSPPTSHEQYF.

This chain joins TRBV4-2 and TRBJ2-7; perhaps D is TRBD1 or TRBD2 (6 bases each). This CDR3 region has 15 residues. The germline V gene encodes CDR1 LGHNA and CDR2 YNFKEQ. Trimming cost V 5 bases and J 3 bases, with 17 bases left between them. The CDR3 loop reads CASSAADGGHYEQYF. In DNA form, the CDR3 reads TGTGCCAGCAGCGCTGCCGACGGGGGCCACTACGAGCAGTACTTC.

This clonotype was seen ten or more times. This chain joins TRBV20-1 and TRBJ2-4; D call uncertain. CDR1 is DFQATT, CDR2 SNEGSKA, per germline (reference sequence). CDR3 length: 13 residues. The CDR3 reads CSSETTDVNIQYF. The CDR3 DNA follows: TGCAGCTCGGAAACCACGGACGTAAACATTCAGTACTTC.

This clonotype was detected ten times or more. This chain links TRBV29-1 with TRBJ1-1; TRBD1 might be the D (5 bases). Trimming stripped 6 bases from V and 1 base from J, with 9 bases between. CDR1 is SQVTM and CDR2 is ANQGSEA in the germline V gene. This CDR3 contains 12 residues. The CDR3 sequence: CSVPQGNTEAFF. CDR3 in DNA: TGCAGCGTACCCCAGGGGAACACTGAAGCTTTCTTT. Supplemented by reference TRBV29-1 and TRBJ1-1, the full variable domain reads SAVISQKPSRDICQRGTSLTIQCQVDSQVTMMFWYRQQPGQSLTLIATANQGSEATYESGFVIDKFPISRPNLTFSTLTVSNMSPEDSSIYLCSVPQGNTEAFFGQGTRLTVV.

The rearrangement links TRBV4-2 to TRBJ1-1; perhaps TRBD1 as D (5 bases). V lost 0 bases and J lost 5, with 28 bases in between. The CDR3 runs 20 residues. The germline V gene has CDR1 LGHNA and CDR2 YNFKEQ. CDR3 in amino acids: CASSQDNTGGGLWLVTEAFF. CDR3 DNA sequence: TGTGCCAGCAGCCAAGATAACACCGGCGGGGGATTGTGGTTAGTGACTGAAGCTTTCTTT.

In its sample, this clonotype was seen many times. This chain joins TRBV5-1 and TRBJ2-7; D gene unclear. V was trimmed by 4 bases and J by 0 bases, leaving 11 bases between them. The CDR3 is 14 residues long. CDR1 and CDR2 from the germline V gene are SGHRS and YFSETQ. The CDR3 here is CASSPDMSSYEQYF. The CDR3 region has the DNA TGCGCCAGCAGCCCAGACATGAGCTCCTACGAGCAGTACTTC.

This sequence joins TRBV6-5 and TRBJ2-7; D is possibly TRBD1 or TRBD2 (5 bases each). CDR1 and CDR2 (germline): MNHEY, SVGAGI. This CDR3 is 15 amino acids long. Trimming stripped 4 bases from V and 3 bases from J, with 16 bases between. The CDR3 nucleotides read TGTGCCAGCAGTTTTTCGGGGACGGGCGGCTACGAGCAGTACTTC. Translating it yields CASSFSGTGGYEQYF.

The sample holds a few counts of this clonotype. The CDR3 sequence is CSATEKVTDTQYF. The CDR3 DNA reads as TGCAGTGCTACCGAAAAGGTCACAGATACGCAGTATTTT. The genes are TRBV20-1 and TRBJ2-3, with no clear D. This CDR3 has 13 amino acids. Germline values: CDR1 DFQATT, CDR2 SNEGSKA (reference sequence). Trimming cost V 4 bases and J 2 bases, with 10 bases left between them.